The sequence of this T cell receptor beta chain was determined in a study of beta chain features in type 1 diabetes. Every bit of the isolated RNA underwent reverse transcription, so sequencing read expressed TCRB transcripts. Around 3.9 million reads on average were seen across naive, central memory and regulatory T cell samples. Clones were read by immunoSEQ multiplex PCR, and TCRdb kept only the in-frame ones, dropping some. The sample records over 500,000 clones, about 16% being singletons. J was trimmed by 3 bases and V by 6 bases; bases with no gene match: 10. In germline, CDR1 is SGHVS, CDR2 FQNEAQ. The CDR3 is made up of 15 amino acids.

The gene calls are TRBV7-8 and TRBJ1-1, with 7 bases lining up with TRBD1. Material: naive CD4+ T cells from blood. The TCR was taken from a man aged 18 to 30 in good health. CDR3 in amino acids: CASRRRGRRDTEAFF. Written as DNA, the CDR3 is TGTGCCAGCAGGCGCAGGGGGAGACGTGACACTGAAGCTTTCTTT.